This T cell receptor (beta chain) was profiled in a study of immune cell composition in non-small cell lung cancer. The assay was immunoSEQ multiplex PCR, and TCRdb's table has in-frame clones only and misses some. The repertoire includes nearly 10,000 clones, about 63% of them detected once, and 7% to 10% sits in the top ten. The germline gives CDR1 LGHNA, CDR2 YNFKEQ. The CDR3 runs 13 residues. V was cut by 5 bases and J by 5 bases, with 12 bases left in between. The specimen sequenced was lung tumor tissue. This chain connects TRBV4-2 to TRBJ2-5; no firm D call. This receptor was obtained from a human donor with non-small cell lung cancer. For the CDR3, the DNA is TGTGCCAGCAGCTCGCGGAAGGAGGAGACCCAGTACTTC. Residues: CASSSRKEETQYF.